These T cell receptor beta chains were read from a single sample in a study of monozygotic twins with inflammatory bowel disease. With the 5' RACE reads reprocessed, TCRdb shows one record per CDR3 protein and no DNA. The sample yields around 190,000 distinct CDR3 sequences, of which the top ten take up roughly 1.5%. Source material: blood. Receptors were obtained from a human donor with ulcerative colitis or Crohn's disease, or a healthy co-twin of an affected twin (not recorded which). CDR3s include the opening cysteine and the closing phenylalanine or tryptophan.

v_gene	j_gene	CDR3aa
TRBV19	TRBJ1-5	CASSPLDRKNQPQHF
TRBV3-1	TRBJ1-4	CASSHRTTGGNEKLFF
TRBV6-1	TRBJ2-5	CASSLWDGGAGETQYF
TRBV5-6	TRBJ2-1	CASSEPWRGRYNEQFF
TRBV2	TRBJ2-3	CASRGHTGTDTQYF
TRBV10-3	TRBJ1-2	CAISGGTGSIYGYTF
TRBV2	TRBJ1-5	CASSVGGRGNQPQHF
TRBV10-3	TRBJ2-3	CAISDSTNTDTQYF
TRBV5-4	TRBJ2-5	CASSLSTSGETQYF
TRBV4-2	TRBJ2-2	CASSQDRGAGELFF
TRBV20-1	TRBJ2-3	CSAPTRLAGRDTQYF
TRBV5-1	TRBJ2-2	CASSLGDRNTGELFF
TRBV13	TRBJ2-7	CASRQSGTGYYEQYF
TRBV20-1	TRBJ1-1	CSARAGWTTEAFF
TRBV6-4	TRBJ1-1	CASSNRQDIEAFF
TRBV6-1	TRBJ1-2	CASSGHRAEYGYTF
TRBV10-3	TRBJ2-2	CAISESKGAFGELFF
TRBV20-1	TRBJ2-7	CSASTGRGASEQYF
TRBV20-1	TRBJ2-5	CSAESSVETQYF
TRBV12-2	TRBJ1-1	CASLIGDTEAFF
TRBV11-3	TRBJ2-2	CASSQDGGSNTGELFF
TRBV5-1	TRBJ1-6	CASSPRENPNSPLHF
TRBV5-1	TRBJ2-3	CASSPGLAGGTQYF
TRBV27	TRBJ2-7	CASSLTPGQGRREQYF
TRBV5-1	TRBJ2-2	CASSLAGPNTGELFF
TRBV20-1	TRBJ1-1	CSARDFRQVNTEAFF
TRBV20-1	TRBJ2-2	CSARFRGDTGELFF
TRBV7-9	TRBJ2-7	CASSSDRGAYEQYF
TRBV5-1	TRBJ1-5	CASEGNDFSNQPQHF
TRBV6-1	TRBJ1-2	CASSPGQIVNYGYTF
TRBV14	TRBJ2-7	CASSSGDRDNYEQYF
TRBV6-5	TRBJ2-1	CASSYSTGDHEQFF
TRBV10-3	TRBJ2-1	CAIRRSGTGEENEQFF
TRBV27	TRBJ1-2	CASSPSPGSGRYGYTF
TRBV20-1	TRBJ2-7	CSARWDTSYEQYF
TRBV7-9	TRBJ1-1	CASSLVSEAFF
TRBV18	TRBJ2-2	CASSPMGAANTGELFF
TRBV7-9	TRBJ1-2	CASSLAPAVYGYTF
TRBV2	TRBJ2-7	CASSVDRGNYEQYF
TRBV9	TRBJ2-3	CASTVNTRDTQYF
TRBV4-1	TRBJ1-5	CASSQEPPGPQHF
TRBV29-1	TRBJ1-1	CSVEGPVNTEAFF
TRBV19	TRBJ1-6	CASHDTDSPLHF
TRBV14	TRBJ2-3	CASSPPSRTSMDTQYF
TRBV6-2/TRBV6-3	TRBJ2-6	CASSPAWAGGLTGANVLTF